These T cell receptor beta chains were read from a single sample in a study of T cell responses to AZD1222 COVID-19 vaccine. Some clones are missing from TCRdb's copy, which holds only in-frame ones; the method was immunoSEQ multiplex PCR. The data hold 100,000 to 150,000 clones, with around nine tenths observed a single time. Sequenced here: peripheral blood, sampled 28 days after the second dose of the MenACWY control vaccine. These receptors were obtained from an adult who received the MenACWY meningococcal vaccine as a control. The CDR3 runs from the conserved cysteine through the conserved F or W. D genes are given only for firm matches. Size is omitted from some rows. Given values are once, few, many or a class for expanded clones.

D gene	clone size	V gene	J gene	CDR3 protein	CDR3 DNA
-	-	TRBV28	TRBJ2-5	CASSRPTVGGETQYF	TGTGCCAGCAGTAGGCCGACAGTGGGGGGAGAGACCCAGTACTTC
TRBD1	few	TRBV19	TRBJ2-1	CASSPTGVEDSSSYNEQFF	TGTGCCAGTAGTCCTACAGGGGTCGAGGATAGTAGCTCCTACAATGAGCAGTTCTTC
TRBD1	-	TRBV4-1	TRBJ1-1	CASSQWTGGSTEAFF	TGCGCCAGCAGCCAATGGACAGGGGGGAGCACTGAAGCTTTCTTT
-	-	TRBV3-1/TRBV3-2	TRBJ2-2	CASTDKIIGPQRWTGELFF	TGTGCCAGCACCGATAAGATCATCGGCCCTCAGAGGTGGACCGGGGAGCTGTTTTTT
-	-	TRBV18	TRBJ2-6	CASSGGAGANVLTF	TGTGCCAGCTCAGGTGGGGCTGGGGCCAACGTCCTGACTTTC
-	-	TRBV19	TRBJ1-1	CASTLWVAELVF	TGTGCCAGTACTCTCTGGGTAGCTGAACTGGTCTTT
-	-	TRBV19	TRBJ1-2	CASSEIPGRYGYTF	TGTGCCAGTAGCGAAATTCCGGGACGCTATGGCTACACCTTC
-	-	TRBV3-1/TRBV3-2	TRBJ1-5	CASSQGTSNQPQHF	TGTGCCAGCAGCCAAGGGACTAGCAATCAGCCCCAGCATTTT
-	-	TRBV24-1	TRBJ2-1	CATSDLWEHNNEQFF	TGTGCCACCAGTGATTTGTGGGAGCACAACAATGAGCAGTTCTTC
-	-	TRBV19	TRBJ2-3	CASSTGKSDTQYF	TGTGCCAGTAGTACAGGGAAGAGCGATACGCAGTATTTT